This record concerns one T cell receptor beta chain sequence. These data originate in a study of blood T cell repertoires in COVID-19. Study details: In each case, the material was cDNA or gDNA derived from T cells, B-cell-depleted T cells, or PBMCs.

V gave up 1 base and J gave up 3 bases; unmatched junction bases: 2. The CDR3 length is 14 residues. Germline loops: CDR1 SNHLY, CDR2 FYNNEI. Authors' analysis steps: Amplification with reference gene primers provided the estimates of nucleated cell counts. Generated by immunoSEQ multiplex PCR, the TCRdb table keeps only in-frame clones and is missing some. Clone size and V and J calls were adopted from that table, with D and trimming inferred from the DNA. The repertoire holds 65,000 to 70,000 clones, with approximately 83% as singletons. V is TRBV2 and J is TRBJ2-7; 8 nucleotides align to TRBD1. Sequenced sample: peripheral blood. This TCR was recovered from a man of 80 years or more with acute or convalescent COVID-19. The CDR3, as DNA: TGTGCCAGCAGTGAAGGGGACAGGTACTACGAGCAGTACTTC. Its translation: CASSEGDRYYEQYF. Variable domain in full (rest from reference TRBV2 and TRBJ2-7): EPEVTQTPSHQVTQMGQEVILRCVPISNHLYFYWYRQILGQKVEFLVSFYNNEISEKSEIFDDQFSVERPDGSNFTLKIRSTKLEDSAMYFCASSEGDRYYEQYFGPGTRLTVT.